Below are 22 T cell receptor beta chains sequenced from a single sample in a study of vaccination effects on CD4 cells after COVID-19. Only in-frame clones appear in the TCRdb table, and some are missing; sequencing was by immunoSEQ multiplex PCR. The sample yields around 35,000 clones, under 70% seen once. Using viral peptide pools, the ViraFEST assay grew out antigen-specific CD4+ T cells prior to sequencing. Upon completion of 10 to 11 days in culture, CD4+ T cells were isolated. Vaccine recipients, nucleocapsid antibody negative, had no prior SARS-CoV-2 infection. For these TCRs, the target antigens are not known. Material: CD4+ T cells from PBMCs cultured with HCoV-OC43 spike peptides, obtained before COVID-19 vaccination. The subset: HCoV-OC43 spike overlapping peptide pool stimulation. These receptors were obtained from a human donor who received a COVID-19 vaccine.

CDR3 in DNA: TGCGCCAGCAGCTTGTGGTCGGGAGGGACCTACAATGAGCAGTTCTTC. Translated, it gives CASSLWSGGTYNEQFF. The chain combines TRBV5-1 with TRBJ2-1; 8 bases align to TRBD2. CDR1 and CDR2 from the germline V gene are SGHRS and YFSETQ. This CDR3 is built from 16 residues. The junction had 5 bases not matched to a gene; V was cut back by 1 base and J by 2 bases. Looking up the rest from reference TRBV5-1 and TRBJ2-1 gives the full variable domain: KAGVTQTPRYLIKTRGQQVTLSCSPISGHRSVSWYQQTPGQGLQFLFEYFSETQRNKGNFPGRFSGRQFSNSRSEMNVSTLELGDSALYLCASSLWSGGTYNEQFFGPGTRLTVL.

The V and J genes are TRBV2 and TRBJ2-2; D may be TRBD2 (5 bases). The CDR3 is 14 residues long. Germline-derived CDR1 and CDR2 are SNHLY and FYNNEI. V shed 7 bases and J shed 6 bases, with 15 bases lying between them. As DNA, the CDR3 is TGTGCCAGCATGGTAGGACTCTCCCCCGGGGAGCTGTTTTTT. Its translation: CASMVGLSPGELFF.

The chain uses TRBV6-4 and TRBJ2-4; no firm D call. CDR1 is MRHNA and CDR2 is SNTAGT in the germline V gene. The CDR3 consists of 15 residues. V lost 2 bases and J 0 bases, leaving 8 bases between the germline ends. CDR3 in DNA: TGTGCCAGCAGTGACCCCCCGCTAGCCAAAAACATTCAGTACTTC. It translates to CASSDPPLAKNIQYF.

The gene calls are TRBV19 and TRBJ1-5; D perhaps matches TRBD1 (5 bases). The CDR3 length is 17 residues. With 3 bases removed from V and 0 bases from J, the gap between germline ends came to 15 bases. From germline, CDR1 is LNHDA and CDR2 SQIVND (reference sequence). The CDR3 bases are TGTGCCAGTAGTATTCAGCACGGGGACCTTAGCAATCAGCCCCAGCATTTT. Its translation is CASSIQHGDLSNQPQHF.

DNA for the CDR3: TGTGCCAGCAGCCAAGAAGAGGGGGTTCGTTCCTACGAGCAGTACTTC. The encoded protein is CASSQEEGVRSYEQYF. This chain connects TRBV3-1 (or the pseudogene TRBV3-2) to TRBJ2-7; maybe TRBD1 (6 bases). The ends were cut back, 0 bases at V and 1 base at J, with 13 bases in the middle. The CDR3 is 16 amino acids. CDR1 LGHDT and CDR2 YNNKEL come from the germline V gene (reference sequence).

The chain carries TRBV19 and TRBJ1-5; TRBD1 is a possible D gene (5 bases). CDR3 size: 16 residues. Trimming removed 4 bases at V and 5 bases at J, with 18 bases between. Germline V lookup: CDR1 LNHDA, CDR2 SQIVND (reference sequence). CDR3 loop: CASSTGMGREDQPQHF. Here the CDR3 DNA reads TGTGCCAGTAGTACGGGAATGGGCAGGGAGGATCAGCCCCAGCATTTT.

The chain joins TRBV2 to TRBJ1-5; TRBD1 is a possible D gene (5 bases). The CDR3 is 14 residues long. V lost 3 bases, J lost 7 bases, and 13 bases lay in between. Germline V CDR1 and CDR2: SNHLY, FYNNEI. This chain's CDR3 is CASSEGRNRQPQHF. Written as DNA, the CDR3 is TGTGCCAGCAGTGAGGGGCGGAACCGACAGCCCCAGCATTTT.

V and J are TRBV27 and TRBJ2-5; D ambiguous. The V end lost 7 bases, the J end lost 2 bases, and 5 bases lay between the germline ends. CDR3 length equals 11 residues. CDR1 MNHEY and CDR2 SMNVEV come from the germline V gene (reference sequence). The CDR3 bases are TGTGCCAGCATCTCACAAGAGACCCAGTACTTC. Protein: CASISQETQYF.

V gene TRBV7-8 combines with J gene TRBJ2-7; D is perhaps TRBD1 (6 bases). Germline loops: CDR1 SGHVS, CDR2 FQNEAQ. The CDR3 length is 14 residues. The ends were cut back, 4 bases at V and 5 bases at J, with 15 bases in the middle. Here the CDR3 reads CASSSNGQRDEQYF. The DNA of the CDR3 is TGTGCCAGCAGCTCTAACGGACAGAGGGACGAGCAGTACTTC.

The rearrangement joins TRBV6-5 to TRBJ2-3; D might be TRBD1 or TRBD2, each matching 5 bases. CDR3 length: 14 amino acids. Germline V gene sequence: CDR1 MNHEY, CDR2 SVGAGI. Trimming shortened V by 4 bases and J by 5 bases, and 13 bases separated the two germline ends. The CDR3 DNA reads TGTGCCAGCAGTTTCCGGACTGGGGGAGATACGCAGTATTTT. Protein sequence: CASSFRTGGDTQYF.

The gene calls are TRBV5-8 and TRBJ2-7, with 10 bases lining up with TRBD2. V gave up 5 bases and J gave up 3 bases; unmatched junction bases: 2. Germline V CDR1 and CDR2: SGHTS, YDEGEE. The CDR3 runs 13 residues. CDR3 coding DNA: TGTGCCAGCAGTCCTAGCGGGAGCTACGAGCAGTACTTC. Its protein is CASSPSGSYEQYF.

This clone was found a few times. This chain uses TRBV2 with TRBJ1-2, with D maybe TRBD1 (5 bases). Trimming removed 7 bases at V and 8 bases at J, with 17 bases between. The germline V gene has CDR1 SNHLY and CDR2 FYNNEI. This CDR3 comprises 13 residues. Written as DNA, the CDR3 is TGTGCCAGCATTGGGGACCCACCCTTCGGCTACACCTTC. Its translation is CASIGDPPFGYTF.

The sample holds a few counts of this clone. The genes are TRBV5-1 and TRBJ1-5; D ambiguous. CDR3 length equals 15 residues. V dropped 1 base and J dropped 4 bases, with 12 bases sitting between them. Germline V gene lookup returns CDR1 SGHRS and CDR2 YFSETQ. CDR3 sequence (DNA): TGCGCCAGCAGCTTGTGGGGAGCAGATAATCAGCCCCAGCATTTT. This sequence encodes CASSLWGADNQPQHF.

This clone has a single count. The chain carries TRBV10-2 and TRBJ1-2; the D is unclear. CDR3 length equals 15 residues. Trimming shortened V by 0 bases and J by 1 base, and 9 bases separated the two germline ends. The V gene's germline CDR1 is WSHSY and CDR2 SAAADI. This CDR3 is CASSESNVRNYGYTF. The CDR3 DNA reads as TGCGCCAGCAGTGAGTCGAACGTCCGTAACTATGGCTACACCTTC.

The genes are TRBV6-5 and TRBJ1-1; D gene ambiguous. CDR3 length equals 13 residues. Trimming left V 0 bases short and J 5 bases short, with 7 bases between. Germline CDR1 reads MNHEY; CDR2 reads SVGAGI. CDR3 nucleotide sequence: TGTGCCAGCAGTTACTCGGGAGGGACTGAAGCTTTCTTT. Encoded protein: CASSYSGGTEAFF.

V is TRBV6-1 and J is TRBJ2-1, with no clear D. The V end was cut by 2 bases, the J end by 0 bases, with 11 bases between. Germline lookup yields CDR1 MNHNS and CDR2 SASEGT. This CDR3 spans 16 amino acids. The CDR3 is CASSEKVLRSYNEQFF. DNA for the CDR3: TGTGCCAGCAGTGAAAAGGTGTTACGCTCCTACAATGAGCAGTTCTTC.

This rearrangement joins TRBV3-1 (or the pseudogene TRBV3-2) to TRBJ2-5; 7 bases are a match to TRBD2. CDR3 length: 14 amino acids. CDR1 LGHDT and CDR2 YNNKEL come from the germline V gene (reference sequence). Trimming at V came to 1 base and at J to 6 bases, leaving 5 bases not matched to a gene. The CDR3 sequence is CASSQVGGGKTQYF. The CDR3 coding sequence is TGTGCCAGCAGCCAAGTCGGCGGGGGAAAGACCCAGTACTTC.

The V call is TRBV19, the J call TRBJ2-7; TRBD2 matches 9 bases. The ends lost 5 bases at V and 2 bases at J; junction bases unmatched: 7. This CDR3 spans 15 amino acids. Per the germline V gene, CDR1 is LNHDA and CDR2 is SQIVND (reference sequence). CDR3 nucleotides: TGTGCCAGTAGTCCGAATAGCGGGGGTACCTACGAGCAGTACTTC. It codes for CASSPNSGGTYEQYF.

The chain is built from TRBV2 and TRBJ2-1; 8 bases agree with TRBD2. J gave up 3 bases and V 6 bases, and 7 bases lay outside the gene matches. The CDR3 contains 15 residues. Germline loops: CDR1 SNHLY, CDR2 FYNNEI. The CDR3 DNA follows: TGTGCCAGCAGGGTCGGGGGGGACAACTACAATGAGCAGTTCTTC. Translated: CASRVGGDNYNEQFF.

This clone was seen a single time. V and J are TRBV15 and TRBJ1-5, with D hard to call. This CDR3 region has 13 residues. Trimming removed 8 bases from V and 4 bases from J, with 12 bases in between. Per the germline V gene, CDR1 is LNHNV and CDR2 is YYDKDF (reference sequence). The CDR3 sequence: CATSRRVNQPQHF. The CDR3 nucleotides are TGTGCCACCTCGAGAAGAGTAAATCAGCCCCAGCATTTT.

The chain has TRBV5-1 and TRBJ2-5, with no clear D. Germline CDR1 reads SGHRS; CDR2 reads YFSETQ. The CDR3 sequence is 11 residues long. Trimming took off 3 bases at V and 9 bases at J, with 9 bases between the two ends. CDR3 protein: CASSSEFAQYF. The DNA of the CDR3 is TGCGCCAGCAGCTCAGAGTTCGCCCAGTACTTC. Drawing the rest from reference TRBV5-1 and TRBJ2-5, the complete variable domain is KAGVTQTPRYLIKTRGQQVTLSCSPISGHRSVSWYQQTPGQGLQFLFEYFSETQRNKGNFPGRFSGRQFSNSRSEMNVSTLELGDSALYLCASSSEFAQYFGPGTRLLVL.

This clone came up a few times. The chain employs TRBV11-2 and TRBJ2-1; D not certain. The CDR3 covers 15 residues. Germline V lookup: CDR1 SGHAT, CDR2 FQNNGV. V shed 1 base and J shed 6 bases, with 13 bases lying between them. The CDR3 DNA reads as TGTGCCAGCAGCTTAGTGAGTTTTGTGGCCAATGAGCAGTTCTTC. Amino acids: CASSLVSFVANEQFF.